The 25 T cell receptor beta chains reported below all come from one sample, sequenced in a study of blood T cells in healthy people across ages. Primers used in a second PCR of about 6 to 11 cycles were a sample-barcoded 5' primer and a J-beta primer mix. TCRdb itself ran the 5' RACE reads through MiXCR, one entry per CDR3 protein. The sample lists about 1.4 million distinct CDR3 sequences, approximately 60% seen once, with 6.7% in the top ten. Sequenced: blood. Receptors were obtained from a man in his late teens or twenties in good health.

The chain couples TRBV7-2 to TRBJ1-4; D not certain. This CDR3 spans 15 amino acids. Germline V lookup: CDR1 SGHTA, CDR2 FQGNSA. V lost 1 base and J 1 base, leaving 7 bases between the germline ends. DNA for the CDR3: TGTGCCAGCAGCTTAGGAGAACTAACTAATGAAAAACTGTTTTTT. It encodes CASSLGELTNEKLFF.

CDR3 sequence (DNA): TGTGCCAGCAGCCAAGGTCCCGAGCTAAGCGGTAACACCGGGGAGCTGTTTTTT. Its protein product is CASSQGPELSGNTGELFF. The chain couples TRBV4-2 to TRBJ2-2; TRBD2 is a possible D gene (5 bases). Trimming pared 1 base from V and 2 bases from J, leaving 17 bases between. The CDR3 has 18 residues. CDR1 LGHNA and CDR2 YNFKEQ come from the germline V gene.

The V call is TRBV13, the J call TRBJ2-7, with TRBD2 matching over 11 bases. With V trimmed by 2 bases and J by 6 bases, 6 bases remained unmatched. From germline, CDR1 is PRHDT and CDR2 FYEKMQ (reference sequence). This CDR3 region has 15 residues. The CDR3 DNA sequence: TGTGCCAGCAGCTTAAGGCTAGCGGGAGGTTCCGAGCAGTACTTC. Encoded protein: CASSLRLAGGSEQYF.

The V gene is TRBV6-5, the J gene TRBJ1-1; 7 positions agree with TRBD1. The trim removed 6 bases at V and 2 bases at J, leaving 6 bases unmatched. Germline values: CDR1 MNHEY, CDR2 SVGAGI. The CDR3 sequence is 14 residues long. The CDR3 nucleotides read TGTGCCAGCAGCTGGACAGGCCACAACACTGAAGCTTTCTTT. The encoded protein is CASSWTGHNTEAFF.

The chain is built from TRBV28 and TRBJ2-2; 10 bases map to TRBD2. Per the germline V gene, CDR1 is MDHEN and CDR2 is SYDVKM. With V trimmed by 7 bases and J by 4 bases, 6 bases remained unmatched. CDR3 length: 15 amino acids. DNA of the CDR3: TGTGCCAGCAAGGGAAGCGGGGGGGCCACCGGGGAGCTGTTTTTT. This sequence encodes CASKGSGGATGELFF.

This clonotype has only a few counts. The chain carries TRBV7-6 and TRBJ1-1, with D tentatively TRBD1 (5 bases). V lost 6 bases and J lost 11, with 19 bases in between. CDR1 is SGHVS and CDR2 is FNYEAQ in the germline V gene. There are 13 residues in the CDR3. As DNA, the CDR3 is TGTGCCAGCAGTCCTGGGGGAGAAGACTGGGCTTTCTTT. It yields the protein CASSPGGEDWAFF.

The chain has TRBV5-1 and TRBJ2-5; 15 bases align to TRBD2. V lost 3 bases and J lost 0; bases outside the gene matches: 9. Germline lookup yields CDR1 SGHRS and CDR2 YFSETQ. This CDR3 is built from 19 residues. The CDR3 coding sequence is TGCGCCAGCAGCTCCCCCGGGACTAGCGGGAGGCTCCACCAAGAGACCCAGTACTTC. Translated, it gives CASSSPGTSGRLHQETQYF.

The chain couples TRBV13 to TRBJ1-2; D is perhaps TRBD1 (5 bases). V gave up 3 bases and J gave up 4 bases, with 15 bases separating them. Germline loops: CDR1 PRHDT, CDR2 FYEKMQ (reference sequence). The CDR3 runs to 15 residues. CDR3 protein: CASSLREGLRYGYTF. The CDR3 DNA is TGTGCCAGCAGCTTGCGGGAGGGGCTGCGCTATGGCTACACCTTC.

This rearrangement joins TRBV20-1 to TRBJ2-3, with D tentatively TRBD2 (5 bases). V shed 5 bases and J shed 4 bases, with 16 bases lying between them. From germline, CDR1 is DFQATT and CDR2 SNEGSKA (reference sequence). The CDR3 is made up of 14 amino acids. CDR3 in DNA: TGCAGTGCTGCAACGGGGTATGTTGCAGATACGCAGTATTTT. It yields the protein CSAATGYVADTQYF.

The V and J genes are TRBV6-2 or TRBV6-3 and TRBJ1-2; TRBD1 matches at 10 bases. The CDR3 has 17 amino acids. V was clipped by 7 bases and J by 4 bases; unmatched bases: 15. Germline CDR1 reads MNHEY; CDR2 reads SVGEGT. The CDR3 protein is CASTDPDGGTGVYGYTF. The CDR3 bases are TGTGCCAGCACCGACCCCGACGGCGGGACAGGGGTCTATGGCTACACCTTC.

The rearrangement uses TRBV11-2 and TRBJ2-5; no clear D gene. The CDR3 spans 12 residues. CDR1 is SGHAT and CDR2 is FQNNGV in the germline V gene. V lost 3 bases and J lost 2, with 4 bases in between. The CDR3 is CASSFHQETQYF. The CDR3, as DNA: TGTGCCAGCAGCTTCCATCAAGAGACCCAGTACTTC.

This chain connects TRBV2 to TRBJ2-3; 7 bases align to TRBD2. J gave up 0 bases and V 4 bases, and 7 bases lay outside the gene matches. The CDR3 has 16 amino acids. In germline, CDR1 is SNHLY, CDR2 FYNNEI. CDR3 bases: TGTGCCAGCAGTGCCGGGACTACAATAAGCACAGATACGCAGTATTTT. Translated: CASSAGTTISTDTQYF.

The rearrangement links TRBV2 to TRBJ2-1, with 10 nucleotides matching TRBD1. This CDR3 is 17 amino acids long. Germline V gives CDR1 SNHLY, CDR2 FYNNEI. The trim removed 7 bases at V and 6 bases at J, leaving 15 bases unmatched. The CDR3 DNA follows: TGTGCCAGCACCTTAATCCTTGGGACAGGGGAAGGCAATGAGCAGTTCTTC. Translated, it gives CASTLILGTGEGNEQFF.

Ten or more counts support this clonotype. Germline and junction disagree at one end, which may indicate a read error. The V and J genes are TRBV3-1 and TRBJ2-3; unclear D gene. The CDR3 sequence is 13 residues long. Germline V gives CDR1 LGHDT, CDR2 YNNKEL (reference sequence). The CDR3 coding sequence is TGCGCCAGCAGCCAAGATCCACCCGATACGCAGTATTTT. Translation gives CASSQDPPDTQYF.

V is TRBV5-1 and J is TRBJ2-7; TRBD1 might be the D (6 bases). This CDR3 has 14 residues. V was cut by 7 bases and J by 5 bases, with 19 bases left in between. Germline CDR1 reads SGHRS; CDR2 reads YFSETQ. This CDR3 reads CASGWDKPFDEQYF. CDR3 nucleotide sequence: TGCGCCAGCGGTTGGGACAAACCATTCGACGAGCAGTACTTC.

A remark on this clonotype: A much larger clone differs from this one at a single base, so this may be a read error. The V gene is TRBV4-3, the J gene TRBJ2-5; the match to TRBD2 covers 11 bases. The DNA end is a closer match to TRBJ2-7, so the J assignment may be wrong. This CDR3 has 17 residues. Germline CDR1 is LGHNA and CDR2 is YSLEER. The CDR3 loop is CANSQERSSGGRYEQYF. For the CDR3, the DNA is TGCGCCAACAGCCAAGAGAGGTCTAGCGGGGGGCGGTACGAGCAGTACTTC.

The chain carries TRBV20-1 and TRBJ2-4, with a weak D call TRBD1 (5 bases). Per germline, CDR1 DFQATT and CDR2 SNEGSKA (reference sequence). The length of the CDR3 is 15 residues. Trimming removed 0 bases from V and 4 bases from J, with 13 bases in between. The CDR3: CSAREPGFEKNIQYF. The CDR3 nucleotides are TGCAGTGCTAGAGAACCAGGGTTCGAGAAAAACATTCAGTACTTC.

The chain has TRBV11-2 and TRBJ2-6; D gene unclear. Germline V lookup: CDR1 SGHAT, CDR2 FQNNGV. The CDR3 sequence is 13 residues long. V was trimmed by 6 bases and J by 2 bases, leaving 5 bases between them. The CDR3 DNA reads TGTGCCAGCAGAATAACTGGGGCCAACGTCCTGACTTTC. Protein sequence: CASRITGANVLTF.

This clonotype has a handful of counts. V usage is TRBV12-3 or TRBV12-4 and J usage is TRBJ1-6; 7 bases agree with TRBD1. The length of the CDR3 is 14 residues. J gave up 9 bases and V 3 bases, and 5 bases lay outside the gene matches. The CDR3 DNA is TGTGCCAGCAGTTTGGGGACAGATCCTTCACCCCTCCACTTT. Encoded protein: CASSLGTDPSPLHF.

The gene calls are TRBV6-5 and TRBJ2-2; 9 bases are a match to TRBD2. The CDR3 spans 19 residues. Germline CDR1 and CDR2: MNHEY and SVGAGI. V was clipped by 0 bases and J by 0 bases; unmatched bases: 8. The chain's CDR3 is CASSYSKGLAEANTGELFF. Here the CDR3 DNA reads TGTGCCAGCAGTTACTCGAAGGGACTAGCTGAGGCGAACACCGGGGAGCTGTTTTTT.

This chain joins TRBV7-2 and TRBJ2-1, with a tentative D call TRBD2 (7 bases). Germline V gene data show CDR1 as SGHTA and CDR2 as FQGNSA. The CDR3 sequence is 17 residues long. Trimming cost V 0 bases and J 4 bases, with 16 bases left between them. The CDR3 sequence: CASSLAPPGGNYNEQFF. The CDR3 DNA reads TGTGCCAGCAGCTTAGCCCCCCCGGGGGGCAATTACAATGAGCAGTTCTTC.

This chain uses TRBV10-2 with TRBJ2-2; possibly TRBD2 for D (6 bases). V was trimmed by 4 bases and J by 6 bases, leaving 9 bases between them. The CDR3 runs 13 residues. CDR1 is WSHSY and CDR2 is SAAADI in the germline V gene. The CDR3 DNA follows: TGCGCCAGCAGTGCCTTAGCGGCCGGGGAGCTGTTTTTT. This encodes CASSALAAGELFF.

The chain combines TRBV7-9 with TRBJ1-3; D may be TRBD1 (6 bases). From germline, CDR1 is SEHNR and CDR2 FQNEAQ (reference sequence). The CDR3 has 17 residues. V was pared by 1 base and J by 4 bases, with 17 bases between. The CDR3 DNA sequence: TGTGCCAGCAGCTTAGGGACCGGGGGCCTGGGCGGAAACACCATATATTTT. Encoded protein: CASSLGTGGLGGNTIYF.

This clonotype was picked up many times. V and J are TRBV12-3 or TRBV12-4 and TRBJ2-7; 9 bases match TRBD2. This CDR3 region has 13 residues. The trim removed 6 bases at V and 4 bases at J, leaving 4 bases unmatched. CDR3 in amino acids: CASSIAGAYEQYF. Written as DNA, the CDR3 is TGTGCCAGCAGCATAGCGGGAGCTTACGAGCAGTACTTC.

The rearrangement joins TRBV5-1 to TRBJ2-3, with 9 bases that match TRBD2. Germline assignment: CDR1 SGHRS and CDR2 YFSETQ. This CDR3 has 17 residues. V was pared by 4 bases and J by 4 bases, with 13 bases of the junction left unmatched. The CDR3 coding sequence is TGCGCCAGCAGCCCAACGCCCCGCGGGGGGGCCGCAGATACGCAGTATTTT. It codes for CASSPTPRGGAADTQYF.